The rows below give T cell receptor beta chains drawn from one sample of a study of tumor and adjacent non-tumor tissue in lung cancer. TCRdb re-called the multiplex PCR reads with MiXCR, one entry per CDR3 protein. The table lists approximately 75,000 distinct CDR3 sequences, about three quarters of them singletons. The sample was lung tumor tissue. Every receptor here comes from a woman aged 50 to 60 with non-small cell lung cancer. The CDR3 runs from the conserved cysteine through the conserved F or W. D genes are given only for firm matches. The listing skips clone size in some rows; elsewhere it reads once, few, many or a size class.

TRBJ2-7 | once | TRBD2 | TRBV5-1 | CASRFLAEPSYEQYF | TGCGCCAGCAGATTTCTAGCGGAGCCCTCCTACGAGCAATACTTC
TRBJ2-1 | . | . | TRBV29-1 | CSVEDLGDLSSYNEQFF | TGCAGCGTTGAAGATCTAGGGGACTTGAGCTCCTACAATGAGCAGTTCTTC
TRBJ2-2 | . | . | TRBV12-3/TRBV12-4 | CASCLNTGELFF | TGCGCCAGCTGCCTCAACACCGGGGAGCTGTTTTTT
TRBJ1-6 | . | . | TRBV6-1 | CANSMGNSLLHF | TGTGCCAACAGCATGGGGAATTCACTCCTCCACTTT
TRBJ1-2 | . | . | TRBV11-3 | CDTKTSCYGYTF | TGTGACACCAAGACGAGTTGCTATGGCTATACCTTC
TRBJ2-5 | . | TRBD1 | TRBV6-1 | CASNWGQLQGTQYF | TGTGCCAGCAATTGGGGACAGCTCCAAGGGACCCAGTACTTC
TRBJ2-7 | . | . | TRBV28 | CASSDLACLYEQHF | TGTGCCAGCAGTGATCTAGCGTGCCTCTACGAGCAGCACTTC
TRBJ1-6 | . | . | TRBV6-1 | CATSGPWGISPLQF | TGTGCCACCAGTGGACCCTGGGGGATTTCACCCCTTCAATTT
TRBJ1-1 | few | . | TRBV28 | CTSSLYLIQNTEAFF | TGTACCAGCAGTTTATATTTAATACAGAACACTGAAGCTTTCTTT
TRBJ2-3 | . | . | TRBV6-5 | CVNSFQPLSKAMQYF | TGTGTCAACAGTTTCCAGCCTCTTTCCAAAGCTATGCAGTATTTT
TRBJ2-5 | . | . | TRBV7-2 | CASSAGGQETQYF | TGTGCCAGCAGCGCTGGGGGCCAGGAGACTCAGTACTTC
TRBJ2-1 | . | . | TRBV11-2 | CTSSLEGYGEQFF | TGTACCAGCAGTTTGGAGGGATATGGTGAGCAGTTTTTC
TRBJ2-5 | medium-sized | TRBD2 | TRBV6-1 | CASSRSEAGGGQETQYF | TGTGCCAGCAGCCGAAGCGAGGCGGGAGGGGGTCAAGAGACCCAGTACTTC
TRBJ2-7 | . | . | TRBV11-2 | CAGILNPDLSYEQYF | TGTGCCGGCATCTTAAATCCCGATCTCTCCTACGAGCAGTACTTC
TRBJ1-2 | many | . | TRBV30 | CAWSPTEVSYGYTF | TGTGCCTGGAGTCCAACGGAGGTTTCCTATGGCTACACCTTC
TRBJ2-5 | . | TRBD2 | TRBV28 | CASNLGPPSGRALKTQYF | TGTGCCAGCAATTTAGGCCCCCCTAGTGGGAGGGCCTTAAAGACCCAGTACTTC
TRBJ2-1 | many | . | TRBV6-1 | CASTPAEGSGGNEQFF | TGTGCCAGCACCCCAGCCGAGGGGTCGGGTGGCAATGAGCAGTTCTTC
TRBJ2-1 | . | . | TRBV11-2 | CASGSEGHGEQFF | TGTGCCAGCGGCTCGGAGGGACACGGTGAGCAGTTCTTC
TRBJ2-7 | . | TRBD2 | TRBV11-2 | CPRSFSSGEQYF | TGTCCCAGAAGCTTTAGCAGCGGGGAGCAATACTTC
TRBJ2-1 | . | TRBD2 | TRBV28 | CASSSMELAGENNYNEQFF | TGTGCCAGCAGTTCCATGGAACTAGCGGGGGAAAATAACTACAATGAGCAGTTCTTC
TRBJ1-2 | once | . | TRBV10-3 | CAIIAPVQGHYGYTF | TGTGCCATCATTGCCCCGGTGCAGGGGCACTATGGCTACACCTTC
TRBJ2-5 | . | . | TRBV29-1 | CSVAGLKFQETQYF | TGCAGCGTTGCCGGACTAAAATTTCAAGAGACCCAGTACTTC
TRBJ2-3 | many | . | TRBV5-1 | CASSGYFTDTQYF | TGCGCCAGCAGCGGGTACTTTACGGATACGCAGTATTTT
TRBJ2-3 | . | . | TRBV12-3/TRBV12-4 | CASSDMVEATYMQYF | TGTGCCAGCAGTGACATGGTGGAGGCAACATATATGCAGTATTTT
TRBJ2-3 | . | TRBD2 | TRBV6-1 | CASSLTGLASANTQYF | TGTGCCAGCAGTCTGACTGGACTAGCCAGCGCGAATACGCAGTATTTT
TRBJ2-3 | . | TRBD2 | TRBV4-2 | CASSQEGGLAGSYTQYF | TGTGCCAGCAGCCAAGAGGGGGGACTAGCAGGATCATATACGCAGTATTTT
TRBJ2-7 | . | . | TRBV12-3/TRBV12-4 | CASSSQAGLAGWYEQYF | TGTGCCAGCAGTTCCCAGGCGGGACTGGCGGGATGGTACGAGCAGTACTTC
TRBJ2-1 | . | . | TRBV6-6 | CANSNHLKAGEQFF | TGTGCCAACAGTAACCATTTGAAGGCCGGTGAGCAGTTCTTC
TRBJ1-1 | . | . | TRBV7-9 | CASSLGGRGMNTEVFF | TGTGCCAGCAGCTTAGGCGGCAGGGGCATGAACACTGAAGTTTTCTTT
TRBJ1-2 | . | . | TRBV10-3 | CTISERSGDSVYTF | TGTACCATCAGTGAGCGTTCTGGGGATAGTGTCTACACCTTC
TRBJ2-1 | . | . | TRBV11-1 | CASITTTSTGDEQFF | TGTGCCAGCATCACGACTACTTCGACGGGCGATGAGCAGTTCTTC
TRBJ2-5 | . | . | TRBV12-3/TRBV12-4 | CGSSFPEGRETQYF | TGTGGTAGCAGTTTCCCAGAGGGGAGGGAGACCCAGTACTTC
TRBJ2-7 | . | TRBD2 | TRBV23-1 | CASSRLAGDHYEQYF | TGCGCCAGCAGTCGACTAGCGGGAGATCACTACGAGCAGTACTTC
TRBJ2-7 | . | . | TRBV28 | CASGLWLGDYEQYF | TGTGCCAGCGGGTTGTGGTTAGGAGACTACGAGCAGTACTTC
TRBJ2-7 | . | TRBD1 | TRBV11-1 | CANSRTGVASYEQYF | TGTGCCAACAGCCGGACAGGGGTGGCCTCCTATGAGCAGTACTTC
TRBJ2-2 | . | TRBD2 | TRBV11-1 | CASSVAISGSCHTGELFF | TGTGCCAGCAGCGTAGCTATAAGCGGGAGTTGCCACACCGGGGAGCTATTTTTT